These 28 T cell receptor beta chains originate from one sample sequenced in a study of T cells in Graves' hyperthyroidism and ophthalmopathy. Amplification of TCR beta CDR3 regions was performed using RNA transcripts as template. The HTBI primer set drove a first-round RT-PCR of the TCR CDR3. Using its own MiXCR run on the multiplex PCR reads, TCRdb lists one record per CDR3 protein. The repertoire consists of some 320,000 distinct CDR3 sequences, with roughly an eighth occurring once and the leading ten covering 30% to 40%. Sequencing input: blood. These receptors originate from a woman aged 40 to 49 with Graves' ophthalmopathy.

The chain recombines TRBV5-1 with TRBJ2-4, with 7 bases lining up with TRBD1. Germline trimming cut 2 bases from V and 0 bases from J; bases unmatched to any gene: 2. Germline loops: CDR1 SGHRS, CDR2 YFSETQ. This CDR3 spans 15 amino acids. The CDR3: CASSLQGLAKNIQYF. CDR3 sequence (DNA): TGCGCCAGCAGCTTACAGGGGTTAGCCAAAAACATTCAGTACTTC.

This clonotype was seen a handful of times. The chain uses TRBV6-1 and TRBJ1-5; the D gene is possibly TRBD1 (5 bases). Per germline, CDR1 MNHNS and CDR2 SASEGT. CDR3 length: 14 residues. V lost 6 bases and J 4 bases, leaving 13 bases between the germline ends. The DNA for the CDR3 is TGTGCCAGCAGACCCCAGGGTGGGAATCAGCCCCAGCATTTT. This translates into CASRPQGGNQPQHF.

The sample holds many counts of this clonotype. The J gene is TRBJ1-3, the V gene TRBV12-3 or TRBV12-4; the D is unclear. The CDR3 contains 18 residues. V lost 2 bases, J lost 0 bases, and 17 bases lay in between. The CDR3 nucleotides read TGTGCCAGCAGTTTAATTGGGTCAGTGCTACGCTCTGGAAACACCATATATTTT. Translating gives CASSLIGSVLRSGNTIYF.

This clonotype was counted ten times or more. The J gene is TRBJ1-1, the V gene TRBV29-1; 9 bases are shared with TRBD1. With V trimmed by 6 bases and J by 6 bases, 5 bases remained unmatched. The CDR3 consists of 12 residues. Looked up from germline, CDR1 is SQVTM and CDR2 is ANQGSEA. The CDR3 loop reads CSVDRGRAEAFF. DNA for the CDR3: TGCAGCGTAGACAGGGGGAGAGCTGAAGCTTTCTTT.

This clonotype was seen at least ten times. The rearrangement joins TRBV11-2 to TRBJ1-2; D is unresolved. The V and J ends lost 0 bases and 5 bases respectively, with 7 bases between them. The CDR3 spans 13 residues. The germline V gene has CDR1 SGHAT and CDR2 FQNNGV. The CDR3 loop reads CASSLDPQYGYTF. DNA for the CDR3: TGTGCCAGCAGCTTAGATCCCCAGTATGGCTACACCTTC. The full variable domain, with the rest looked up from reference TRBV11-2 and TRBJ1-2, is EAGVAQSPRYKIIEKRQSVAFWCNPISGHATLYWYQQILGQGPKLLIQFQNNGVVDDSQLPKDRFSAERLKGVDSTLKIQPAKLEDSAVYLCASSLDPQYGYTFGSGTRLTVV.

Note on this clonotype: The junction departs from the called germline gene at one end, perhaps through a read error. V usage is TRBV19 and J usage is TRBJ1-4; the D is unclear. Germline V gives CDR1 LNHDA, CDR2 SQIVND (reference sequence). The CDR3 is made up of 13 amino acids. The CDR3 coding sequence is TGTGTCAGTAGCTGGACGGACAATGAAAAACTGTTTTTT. It translates to CVSSWTDNEKLFF. The complete variable domain, with remaining parts taken from reference TRBV19 and TRBJ1-4, reads DGGITQSPKYLFRKEGQNVTLSCEQNLNHDAMYWYRQDPGQGLRLIYYSQIVNDFQKGDIAEGYSVSREKKESFPLTVTSAQKNPTAFYLCVSSWTDNEKLFFGSGTQLSVL.

There are many counts of this clonotype. This chain uses TRBV20-1 with TRBJ1-2; no clear D gene. The CDR3 runs 10 residues. V dropped 2 bases and J dropped 8 bases, with 6 bases sitting between them. CDR1 DFQATT and CDR2 SNEGSKA come from the germline V gene (reference sequence). The CDR3 bases are TGCAGTGCTAGACCGGGAGGCTACACCTTC. Amino acid sequence: CSARPGGYTF.

The chain joins TRBV12-5 to TRBJ2-7; 11 positions match TRBD1. The CDR3 runs 14 residues. Losses at the gene ends were 6 bases for V and 4 bases for J; bases not matched to a gene: 5. In germline, CDR1 is LGHNT, CDR2 FRNRAP. CDR3 coding DNA: TGTGCTAGTGGGACGGGACAGGGGGTTTACGAGCAGTACTTC. Its translation is CASGTGQGVYEQYF.

The V and J genes are TRBV20-1 and TRBJ2-1; no clear D. The V gene's germline CDR1 is DFQATT and CDR2 SNEGSKA (reference sequence). V was trimmed by 0 bases and J by 7 bases, leaving 10 bases between them. The CDR3 runs to 13 residues. CDR3 in amino acids: CSARDMSVNEQFF. The CDR3 DNA reads as TGCAGTGCTAGAGACATGAGCGTTAATGAGCAGTTCTTC.

This chain links TRBV25-1 with TRBJ1-4, with D perhaps TRBD1 (6 bases). The CDR3 runs to 14 residues. The germline V gene encodes CDR1 MGHDK and CDR2 SYGVNS. The V end lost 4 bases, the J end lost 8 bases, and 14 bases lay between the germline ends. CDR3 region: CASSAWGAGEKLFF. The CDR3 region has the DNA TGTGCCAGCAGTGCTTGGGGGGCTGGAGAAAAACTGTTTTTT.

This clonotype appeared many times. The chain combines TRBV5-5 with TRBJ1-6, with 8 positions matching TRBD1. Germline CDR1 and CDR2: SGHKS and YYEKEE (reference sequence). The CDR3 runs to 14 residues. V dropped 6 bases and J dropped 13; count of bases not matched to a gene: 12. The CDR3 region has the DNA TGTGCCAGCACGAGGGAGGACAGGGCAGTCCCCCTCCACTTT. The encoded protein is CASTREDRAVPLHF.

The chain joins TRBV29-1 to TRBJ2-5, with D unclear. The CDR3 has 14 residues. Germline assignment: CDR1 SQVTM and CDR2 ANQGSEA. Trimming cost V 3 bases and J 0 bases, with 11 bases left between them. CDR3 region: CSVELATNQETQYF. Written as DNA, the CDR3 is TGCAGCGTTGAGTTAGCCACCAACCAAGAGACCCAGTACTTC.

This clonotype was seen repeatedly, ten times or more. The CDR3 here is CATSKEKLNTEAFF. In DNA form, the CDR3 reads TGTGCCACCAGCAAGGAGAAACTGAACACTGAAGCTTTCTTT. The chain has TRBV15 and TRBJ1-1; no reliable D call. The CDR3 runs to 14 residues. V lost 4 bases and J 0 bases, leaving 9 bases between the germline ends. Germline assignment: CDR1 LNHNV and CDR2 YYDKDF (reference sequence).

This clonotype was counted at least ten times. The chain links TRBV5-1 to TRBJ1-1; D perhaps matches TRBD1 (5 bases). CDR1 and CDR2 (germline): SGHRS, YFSETQ. V was pared by 3 bases and J by 5 bases, with 17 bases between. This CDR3 spans 15 amino acids. Here the CDR3 DNA reads TGCGCCAGCAGCTCTTCAACGGTAGGGGAGACTGAAGCTTTCTTT. It encodes CASSSSTVGETEAFF.

This clonotype appeared many times. The chain combines TRBV11-2 with TRBJ1-1, with D possibly matching TRBD1 (5 bases). Germline loops: CDR1 SGHAT, CDR2 FQNNGV. The CDR3 has 14 amino acids. The V gene lost 4 bases and the J gene lost 6 bases, with 15 bases spanning the gap. In nucleotides, the CDR3 is TGTGCCAGCAGCTACCAGGTGGGGGGTCCTGAAGCTTTCTTT. Protein product: CASSYQVGGPEAFF.

In its sample, this clonotype was seen many times. The chain combines TRBV29-1 with TRBJ1-1; no definite D call. The CDR3 runs to 13 residues. In germline, CDR1 is SQVTM, CDR2 ANQGSEA. The V end was cut by 6 bases, the J end by 1 base, with 12 bases between. CDR3 protein: CSVEVVRNTEAFF. The CDR3, as DNA: TGCAGCGTCGAGGTGGTAAGGAACACTGAAGCTTTCTTT.

V and J are TRBV7-9 and TRBJ1-5, with TRBD1 as a possible D gene (6 bases). Deletions cut 7 bases from V and 6 bases from J, with 13 bases between. Germline CDR1 is SEHNR and CDR2 is FQNEAQ (reference sequence). CDR3 size: 13 residues. This chain's CDR3 is CASTQQGGQPQHF. CDR3 DNA sequence: TGTGCCAGCACCCAACAGGGAGGTCAGCCCCAGCATTTT.

This clonotype was recorded a few times. The chain combines TRBV7-8 with TRBJ2-5, with D possibly TRBD2 on 6 matching bases. Trimming pared 0 bases from V and 5 bases from J, leaving 10 bases between. The germline V gene has CDR1 SGHVS and CDR2 FQNEAQ. This CDR3 is built from 14 residues. The chain's CDR3 is CASSLAWGEETQYF. The CDR3 DNA sequence: TGTGCCAGCAGCTTAGCGTGGGGGGAGGAGACCCAGTACTTC.

This clonotype has only a few counts. The chain is built from TRBV9 and TRBJ2-1, with 8 bases lining up with TRBD2. The CDR3 runs to 14 residues. V lost 7 bases to trimming and J lost 8 bases; unmatched junction nucleotides: 11. Germline loops: CDR1 SGDLS, CDR2 YYNGEE. The CDR3 nucleotides are TGTGCCAGCTCAAGAGGGGGGACTAGGTATGAGCAGTTCTTC. This gives the protein CASSRGGTRYEQFF. Based on the CDR3 plus reference TRBV9 and TRBJ2-1, the full variable domain is DSGVTQTPKHLITATGQRVTLRCSPRSGDLSVYWYQQSLDQGLQFLIQYYNGEERAKGNILERFSAQQFPDLHSELNLSSLELGDSALYFCASSRGGTRYEQFFGPGTRLTVL.

This clonotype occurred many times. The chain joins TRBV29-1 to TRBJ1-1; D is uncertain. The germline CDR1 and CDR2 sequences are SQVTM and ANQGSEA. V shed 3 bases and J shed 2 bases, with 13 bases lying between them. The CDR3 runs to 14 residues. The CDR3 spells CSVDRRTQNTEAFF. The CDR3 DNA follows: TGCAGCGTTGATCGTCGAACACAAAACACTGAAGCTTTCTTT.

This clonotype came up many times. This chain links TRBV10-3 with TRBJ1-4; 11 bases are a match to TRBD1. CDR1 and CDR2 (germline): ENHRY, SYGVKD. V gave up 10 bases and J gave up 8 bases; unmatched junction bases: 6. CDR3 size: 13 residues. The CDR3 DNA reads as TGTGCCACCGGGACAGGGGGGCGAGAAAAACTGTTTTTT. Amino acids: CATGTGGREKLFF.

The table lists this clonotype with many counts. The gene calls are TRBV28 and TRBJ2-5; 9 bases match TRBD2. Germline loops: CDR1 MDHEN, CDR2 SYDVKM. Trimming cost V 2 bases and J 2 bases; bases outside gene matches: 3. The CDR3 loop spans 15 amino acids. CDR3 bases: TGTGCCAGCAGTTTAGCTAGCGGGACTCAAGAGACCCAGTACTTC. Amino acid sequence: CASSLASGTQETQYF.

In its sample, this clonotype was seen many times. The chain combines TRBV27 with TRBJ2-1; the match to TRBD2 covers 10 bases. CDR1 MNHEY and CDR2 SMNVEV come from the germline V gene (reference sequence). The CDR3 loop spans 14 amino acids. Unmatched junction bases numbered 5, after V lost 7 bases and J lost 5 bases. The CDR3 coding sequence is TGTGCCAGCACCACTAGCGGGGCTAACAATGAGCAGTTCTTC. Amino acid sequence: CASTTSGANNEQFF.

Comment on this clonotype: A junction end diverges from the germline sequence, so it may reflect a read error. The chain is built from TRBV13 and TRBJ1-1; a possible D gene is TRBD1 (6 bases). The CDR3 spans 16 residues. Per the germline V gene, CDR1 is PRHDT and CDR2 is FYEKMQ (reference sequence). CDR3 sequence: CASSWATGGRNTEAFF. The CDR3 DNA follows: TGCGCCAGCAGCTGGGCGACGGGGGGGCGGAACACTGAAGCTTTCTTT. The variable domain in full, with the rest retrieved from reference TRBV13 and TRBJ1-1, is AAGVIQSPRHLIKEKRETATLKCYPIPRHDTVYWYQQGPGQDPQFLISFYEKMQSDKGSIPDRFSAQQFSDYHSELNMSSLELGDSALYFCASSWATGGRNTEAFFGQGTRLTVV.

This clonotype showed up many times. In DNA, the CDR3 is TGTGCCAGCAGCTACCCCCGCGACAGAGCGACTAATGAAGCTTTCTTT. Its translation is CASSYPRDRATNEAFF. The chain combines TRBV11-2 with TRBJ1-1; tentatively, D is TRBD1 (5 bases). Germline CDR1 is SGHAT and CDR2 is FQNNGV. Between the trimmed V and J ends, which lost 4 bases and 7 bases, there was a span of 22 bases. There are 16 residues in the CDR3.

V and J are TRBV5-6 and TRBJ1-6, with TRBD1 identical over 10 bases. This CDR3 spans 13 amino acids. The germline CDR1 and CDR2 sequences are SGHDT and YYEEEE. Trimming at V came to 2 bases and at J to 14 bases, leaving 4 bases not matched to a gene. The CDR3 region has the DNA TGTGCCAGCAGCTTCGGGACAGGGGTAACCCTCCACTTT. It specifies CASSFGTGVTLHF.

This clonotype has a count of ten or more. The V gene is TRBV28, the J gene TRBJ2-3; 7 bases line up with TRBD1. CDR3 length: 17 residues. Germline-derived CDR1 and CDR2 are MDHEN and SYDVKM. V gave up 3 bases and J gave up 2 bases; unmatched junction bases: 11. CDR3 coding DNA: TGTGCCAGCAGTTTCCCCCTTACCGGGACAGCCACAGATACGCAGTATTTT. It codes for CASSFPLTGTATDTQYF.

The chain combines TRBV19 with TRBJ2-1; D remains ambiguous. Germline values: CDR1 LNHDA, CDR2 SQIVND (reference sequence). The CDR3 has 15 residues. The V and J ends lost 3 bases and 0 bases respectively, with 9 bases between them. CDR3 in amino acids: CASSIQSSSYNEQFF. As DNA, the CDR3 is TGTGCCAGTAGTATCCAATCAAGCTCCTACAATGAGCAGTTCTTC.